This TCR beta chain stems from a study of response to subunit inactivated influenza vaccine. The CDR3 runs 16 residues. Trimming pared 2 bases from V and 6 bases from J, leaving 18 bases between. The germline V gene has CDR1 MNHEY and CDR2 SVGEGT. This clonotype has only a few counts. Its antigen is unknown. Study-wide points: Every seasonal influenza vaccination brings in few new T cells, the authors suggested.

TCRdb re-called the RT-PCR reads with MiXCR, one entry per CDR3 protein. The sample lists about 610,000 distinct CDR3 sequences, 14% occurring once. The material sequenced was PBMCs from blood, taken 11 to 12 days after vaccination. The receptor comes from a man in his forties or fifties who received an inactivated influenza vaccine. This chain joins TRBV6-2 or TRBV6-3 and TRBJ2-3; D perhaps matches TRBD2 (6 bases). DNA for the CDR3: TGTGCCAGCAGTTACCGGGGGAGGTCGGGTAGTGATACGCAGTATTTT. This codes for CASSYRGRSGSDTQYF.